Presented here are 22 T cell receptor beta chains from one specimen sequenced in a study of early T cells in non-severe SARS-CoV-2 infection. TCRdb called the 5' RACE reads again in MiXCR, with one record for every CDR3 protein. The repertoire has roughly 100,000 distinct CDR3 sequences, around 14% of them found once; the top ten carry about 6%. Source material: whole blood. The receptor set was obtained from an adult who was a healthcare worker with PCR-confirmed SARS-CoV-2 infection or an uninfected control (not recorded which).

This clonotype was detected only a few times. J is TRBJ2-7 and V is TRBV6-5; 13 positions agree with TRBD2. Per the germline V gene, CDR1 is MNHEY and CDR2 is SVGAGI. The CDR3 loop spans 17 amino acids. The J segment lost 3 bases and the V segment lost 4 bases, leaving 9 bases of the junction unmatched. The CDR3 protein is CASSFRTSGSVGYEQYF. In DNA form, the CDR3 reads TGTGCCAGCAGTTTTCGGACTAGCGGGAGTGTGGGCTACGAGCAGTACTTC.

V gene TRBV4-3 combines with J gene TRBJ2-3; D might be TRBD2 (6 bases). The CDR3 is 13 amino acids. The germline CDR1 and CDR2 sequences are LGHNA and YSLEER. The germline V and J ends were trimmed by 0 bases and 7 bases, with 8 bases remaining between them. The CDR3 nucleotides read TGCGCCAGCAGCCAAGATCGGGGGAATACGCAGTATTTT. Amino acids: CASSQDRGNTQYF.

In this sample, this clonotype turned up a few times. The rearrangement joins TRBV7-6 to TRBJ2-3, with D tentatively TRBD2 (5 bases). Germline V CDR1 and CDR2: SGHVS, FNYEAQ. Trimming left V 3 bases short and J 2 bases short, with 15 bases between. The CDR3 totals 16 residues. In DNA, the CDR3 is TGTGCCAGCAGCTTGGGATTAGGACTCCCCACAGATACGCAGTATTTT. This codes for CASSLGLGLPTDTQYF.

This clonotype turned up a few times. The V call is TRBV5-5, the J call TRBJ1-2; TRBD1 is a possible D gene (5 bases). There are 15 residues in the CDR3. Germline values: CDR1 SGHKS, CDR2 YYEKEE (reference sequence). Trimming left V 1 base short and J 7 bases short, with 17 bases between. CDR3 DNA sequence: TGTGCCAGCAGCTTGATCAGGGAGGGAATCCTTGGCTACACCTTC. Amino acids: CASSLIREGILGYTF.

This chain joins TRBV7-6 and TRBJ2-3; 11 bases are shared with TRBD1. J gave up 2 bases and V 4 bases, and 2 bases lay outside the gene matches. CDR1 SGHVS and CDR2 FNYEAQ come from the germline V gene. The CDR3 is 15 amino acids. The CDR3 sequence: CASSSGQGATDTQYF. CDR3 coding DNA: TGTGCCAGCAGCTCCGGACAGGGGGCCACAGATACGCAGTATTTT.

This clonotype was seen many times. V usage is TRBV3-1 and J usage is TRBJ2-1; possible D gene TRBD2, 6 bases. The CDR3 has 13 residues. The germline V gene has CDR1 LGHDT and CDR2 YNNKEL (reference sequence). The V gene lost 7 bases and the J gene lost 13 bases, with 20 bases spanning the gap. CDR3 nucleotides: TGTGCCAGCACCTTTAGCGGAACCACTAAACAGTTCTTC. It translates to CASTFSGTTKQFF.

This rearrangement joins TRBV30 to TRBJ2-5; D gene uncertain. The CDR3 spans 13 residues. Trimming took off 4 bases at V and 5 bases at J, with 14 bases between the two ends. Germline V gene data show CDR1 as GTSNPN and CDR2 as SVGIG (reference sequence). This CDR3 reads CAWKKGSVETQYF. For the CDR3, the DNA is TGTGCCTGGAAAAAGGGATCGGTTGAGACCCAGTACTTC.

Only a few counts were recorded for this clonotype. The chain couples TRBV2 to TRBJ2-2; D could derive from TRBD1 or TRBD2 (7 bases each). This CDR3 has 13 residues. V lost 7 bases to trimming and J lost 3 bases, with 9 bases between them. From germline, CDR1 is SNHLY and CDR2 FYNNEI. This chain's CDR3 is CASTGGDTGELFF. The CDR3 region has the DNA TGTGCCAGCACAGGGGGGGACACCGGGGAGCTGTTTTTT.

CDR3 region: CASSFTDNSPLHF. The CDR3 nucleotides read TGCGCCAGCAGCTTTACAGATAATTCACCCCTCCACTTT. This chain connects TRBV5-1 to TRBJ1-6; no clear D. With 2 bases removed from V and 5 bases from J, the gap between germline ends came to 5 bases. In germline, CDR1 is SGHRS, CDR2 YFSETQ. The CDR3 sequence is 13 residues long.

In this sample, this clonotype turned up many times. The rearrangement uses TRBV5-1 and TRBJ2-7; either TRBD1 or TRBD2 may supply D (5 bases each). Germline V lookup: CDR1 SGHRS, CDR2 YFSETQ. CDR3 size: 13 residues. The ends were cut back, 4 bases at V and 6 bases at J, with 14 bases in the middle. CDR3 nucleotides: TGCGCCAGCAGCGTCTTAGGGACGGGCGAGCAGTACTTC. It translates to CASSVLGTGEQYF.

There are many counts of this clonotype. The chain links TRBV28 to TRBJ2-1; a weak D match, TRBD2 (5 bases). Trimming stripped 5 bases from V and 6 bases from J, with 20 bases between. The germline gives CDR1 MDHEN, CDR2 SYDVKM. The CDR3 spans 16 residues. The CDR3 is CASSLDPAGRPNEQFF. The DNA of the CDR3 is TGTGCCAGCAGTCTCGACCCGGCGGGCCGTCCCAATGAGCAGTTCTTC. The full variable domain, in which reference TRBV28 and TRBJ2-1 provide the parts outside the CDR3, is DVKVTQSSRYLVKRTGEKVFLECVQDMDHENMFWYRQDPGLGLRLIYFSYDVKMKEKGDIPEGYSVSREKKERFSLILESASTNQTSMYLCASSLDPAGRPNEQFFGPGTRLTVL.

This clonotype has a count of ten or more. CDR3 in amino acids: CASSPGGGGNEQFF. In DNA, the CDR3 is TGTGCCAGCAGCCCCGGGGGGGGCGGAAATGAGCAGTTCTTC. V is TRBV12-3 or TRBV12-4 and J is TRBJ2-1; 8 bases are shared with TRBD2. This CDR3 is built from 14 residues. Trimming took 6 bases from V and 7 from J; bases not matched to a gene: 8.

V and J are TRBV12-3 or TRBV12-4 and TRBJ1-4, with D uncertain. V was trimmed by 4 bases and J by 4 bases, leaving 7 bases between them. There are 13 residues in the CDR3. CDR3 sequence reads: CASSSNVNEKLFF. CDR3 DNA: TGTGCCAGCAGTTCTAACGTTAATGAAAAACTGTTTTTT.

This clonotype was found many times. The rearrangement joins TRBV11-2 to TRBJ2-3; the match to TRBD2 covers 8 bases. Per germline, CDR1 SGHAT and CDR2 FQNNGV. This CDR3 has 15 residues. J lost 6 bases, V lost 4 bases, and 9 bases had no gene match. The CDR3 region is CASSSPGTRPDTQYF. For the CDR3, the DNA is TGTGCCAGCAGCTCCCCCGGGACTAGGCCGGATACGCAGTATTTT.

The V and J genes are TRBV2 and TRBJ2-1; weak D call: TRBD1 (6 bases). Germline V CDR1 and CDR2: SNHLY, FYNNEI. V lost 3 bases and J lost 0, with 9 bases in between. This CDR3 comprises 15 residues. For the CDR3, the DNA is TGTGCCAGCAGTGAGGGACAAGGCTCCTACAATGAGCAGTTCTTC. Its translation is CASSEGQGSYNEQFF.

This clonotype has a count of ten or more. This chain connects TRBV19 to TRBJ2-7; 7 bases line up with TRBD2. The V gene's germline CDR1 is LNHDA and CDR2 SQIVND (reference sequence). The CDR3 sequence is 14 residues long. V shed 3 bases and J 0 bases; nucleotides not matched to a gene: 2. CDR3 DNA sequence: TGTGCCAGTAGTATGGGCGGGAGCTCCTACGAGCAGTACTTC. Its protein is CASSMGGSSYEQYF.

The gene calls are TRBV21-1 and TRBJ1-2; the table gives TRBD1 as D, unverified against the DNA. TRBV21-1 has pseudogene status. This CDR3 spans 15 amino acids. The DNA of the CDR3 is TGTGCCAGCAGCCCTCACTTGGACGAGGGGAATGGCTACACCTTC. Protein: CASSPHLDEGNGYTF.

The rearrangement links TRBV10-2 to TRBJ2-2; D unclear. The germline V gene has CDR1 WSHSY and CDR2 SAAADI. Deletions cut 4 bases from V and 1 base from J, with 7 bases between. This CDR3 comprises 14 residues. The CDR3 spells CASSAALNTGELFF. In DNA form, the CDR3 reads TGCGCCAGCAGTGCCGCGCTGAACACCGGGGAGCTGTTTTTT.

This clonotype was detected many times. The V call is TRBV5-1, the J call TRBJ1-1; D is uncertain. In germline, CDR1 is SGHRS, CDR2 YFSETQ. Trimming left V 6 bases short and J 1 base short, with 4 bases between. This CDR3 contains 11 residues. CDR3 loop: CASKGNTEAFF. CDR3 DNA: TGCGCCAGCAAGGGGAACACTGAAGCTTTCTTT.

The table lists this clonotype with a few counts. The rearrangement joins TRBV7-7 to TRBJ2-5; 8 bases line up with TRBD2. V shed 4 bases and J 4 bases; nucleotides not matched to a gene: 5. Germline values: CDR1 SSHAT, CDR2 FNYEAQ (reference sequence). The length of the CDR3 is 14 residues. In DNA, the CDR3 is TGTGCCAGCAGCTCCTCCCGGGGGGGAGAGACCCAGTACTTC. It specifies CASSSSRGGETQYF.

This clonotype has at least ten counts. Written as DNA, the CDR3 is TGTGCCTGGAGTGCGGGCAGTCCCCACGAGCAGTACTTC. Translated: CAWSAGSPHEQYF. This rearrangement joins TRBV30 to TRBJ2-7; D remains unclear. The V end was cut by 1 base, the J end by 5 bases, with 12 bases between. The CDR3 sequence is 13 residues long. CDR1 and CDR2 from the germline V gene are GTSNPN and SVGIG (reference sequence).

This clonotype came up many times. CDR3 bases: TGTGCCAGCAGCCCGGCCATGGGACTAGCGGAGAATGAGCAGTTCTTC. As protein: CASSPAMGLAENEQFF. The gene calls are TRBV14 and TRBJ2-1; 11 bases map to TRBD2. V lost 4 bases and J lost 7; bases outside the gene matches: 9. CDR1 is SGHDN and CDR2 is FVKESK in the germline V gene. This CDR3 comprises 16 residues. The complete variable domain, with remaining parts taken from reference TRBV14 and TRBJ2-1, reads EAGVTQFPSHSVIEKGQTVTLRCDPISGHDNLYWYRRVMGKEIKFLLHFVKESKQDESGMPNNRFLAERTGGTYSTLKVQPAELEDSGVYFCASSPAMGLAENEQFFGPGTRLTVL.